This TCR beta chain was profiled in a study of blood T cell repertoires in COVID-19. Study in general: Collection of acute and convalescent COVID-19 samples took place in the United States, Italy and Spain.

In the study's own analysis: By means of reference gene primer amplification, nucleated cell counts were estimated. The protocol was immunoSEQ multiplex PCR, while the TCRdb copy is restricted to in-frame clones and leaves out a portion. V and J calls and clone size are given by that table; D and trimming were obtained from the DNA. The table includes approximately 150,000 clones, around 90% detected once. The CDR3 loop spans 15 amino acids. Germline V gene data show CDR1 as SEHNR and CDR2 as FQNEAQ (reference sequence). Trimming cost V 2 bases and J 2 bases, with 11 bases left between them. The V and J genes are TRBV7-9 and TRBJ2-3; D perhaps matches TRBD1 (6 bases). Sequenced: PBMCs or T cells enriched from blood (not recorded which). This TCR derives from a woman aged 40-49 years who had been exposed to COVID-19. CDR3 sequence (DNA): TGTGCCAGCAGCTTAACAGGGCCCCCCACAGATACGCAGTATTTT. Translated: CASSLTGPPTDTQYF.